One and the same sample provided the 22 T cell receptor beta chains below, sequenced in a study of cytomegalovirus exposure and HLA in healthy donors. The PCR ran on 60 Vbeta and 13 Jbeta primers. Sequencing used immunoSEQ multiplex PCR; TCRdb keeps in-frame clones, though not all of them. This table has 150,000 to 200,000 clones, 70% to 80% appearing once. Sequencing was carried out using PBMCs. The receptors here all came from a girl aged 10-17 years in good health and CMV-seropositive.

V gene TRBV28 combines with J gene TRBJ2-3; 7 nucleotides match TRBD1. Losses at the gene ends were 10 bases for V and 0 bases for J; bases not matched to a gene: 7. This CDR3 contains 14 residues. Germline loops: CDR1 MDHEN, CDR2 SYDVKM. CDR3 DNA sequence: TGTGCCATAGACGGGACAGCGAGCACAGATACGCAGTATTTT. Amino acid sequence: CAIDGTASTDTQYF. The entire variable domain, with the rest obtained from reference TRBV28 and TRBJ2-3, is as follows: DVKVTQSSRYLVKRTGEKVFLECVQDMDHENMFWYRQDPGLGLRLIYFSYDVKMKEKGDIPEGYSVSREKKERFSLILESASTNQTSMYLCAIDGTASTDTQYFGPGTRLTVL.

The V call is TRBV19, the J call TRBJ2-1; no reliable D call. Trimming removed 2 bases from V and 0 bases from J, with 5 bases in between. The CDR3 contains 14 residues. Germline V gene data show CDR1 as LNHDA and CDR2 as SQIVND (reference sequence). The CDR3 DNA is TGTGCCAGTAGTATACTGAGCTCCTACAATGAGCAGTTCTTC. It yields the protein CASSILSSYNEQFF.

This chain uses TRBV7-8 with TRBJ1-5; D gene uncertain. The ends were cut back, 2 bases at V and 3 bases at J, with 11 bases in the middle. The germline CDR1 and CDR2 sequences are SGHVS and FQNEAQ. The CDR3 covers 15 residues. The DNA of the CDR3 is TGTGCCAGCAGCTTACGGCCAGGCCTCAATCAGCCCCAGCATTTT. Protein product: CASSLRPGLNQPQHF.

V and J are TRBV5-4 and TRBJ2-7; tentatively, D is TRBD2 (7 bases). Germline loops: CDR1 SGHNT, CDR2 YYREEE (reference sequence). The CDR3 is made up of 15 amino acids. V lost 4 bases and J 2 bases, leaving 16 bases between the germline ends. CDR3 loop: CASSQGGVGPYEQYF. In DNA, the CDR3 is TGTGCCAGCAGCCAAGGGGGGGTGGGACCCTACGAGCAGTACTTC.

The rearrangement uses TRBV19 and TRBJ2-1; 8 bases are a match to TRBD1. Trimming removed 6 bases from V and 6 bases from J; junction bases left unmatched: 7. This CDR3 region has 14 residues. Germline values: CDR1 LNHDA, CDR2 SQIVND (reference sequence). The CDR3 here is CASSRQGLGNEQFF. In DNA form, the CDR3 reads TGTGCCAGTAGCAGACAGGGGTTGGGCAATGAGCAGTTCTTC.

The V gene is TRBV25-1, the J gene TRBJ1-4, with TRBD1 as a possible D gene (5 bases). The CDR3 has 15 residues. Looked up from germline, CDR1 is MGHDK and CDR2 is SYGVNS. Trimming shortened V by 3 bases and J by 2 bases, and 10 bases separated the two germline ends. The DNA for the CDR3 is TGTGCCAGCAGTGAGGGGCGCGTCACTAATGAAAAACTGTTTTTT. Residues: CASSEGRVTNEKLFF.

The chain recombines TRBV4-1 with TRBJ2-3; tentative D call: TRBD1 (7 bases). CDR3 length: 16 amino acids. Germline-derived CDR1 and CDR2 are MGHRA and YSYEKL. Between the trimmed V and J ends, which lost 3 bases and 0 bases, there was a span of 13 bases. CDR3 sequence (DNA): TGCGCCAGCAGCCAGGCACAGGGGACTAGCACAGATACGCAGTATTTT. Its translation: CASSQAQGTSTDTQYF.

The V call is TRBV4-3, the J call TRBJ2-7; 8 nucleotides agree with TRBD2. Trimming took 4 bases from V and 4 from J; bases not matched to a gene: 15. The germline CDR1 and CDR2 sequences are LGHNA and YSLEER. This CDR3 region has 17 residues. This CDR3 reads CASSLGSSGDTAYEQYF. The CDR3 region has the DNA TGCGCCAGCAGCCTCGGCAGTAGCGGGGACACTGCTTACGAGCAGTACTTC.

The V call is TRBV25-1, the J call TRBJ2-5, with D tentatively TRBD2 (5 bases). V lost 6 bases to trimming and J lost 5 bases, with 10 bases between them. This CDR3 is built from 12 residues. Germline V CDR1 and CDR2: MGHDK, SYGVNS. This CDR3 reads CASSPRGETQYF. Written as DNA, the CDR3 is TGTGCCAGCAGCCCCAGAGGGGAGACCCAGTACTTC.

This clone showed up just once. This chain links TRBV4-3 with TRBJ1-1, with TRBD1 matching over 7 bases. Germline values: CDR1 LGHNA, CDR2 YSLEER. The CDR3 totals 16 residues. The V and J ends lost 1 base and 1 base, in that order; junction bases with no gene match: 6. This CDR3 is CASSQAQRGQNTEAFF. The CDR3 DNA reads TGCGCCAGCAGCCAAGCCCAGAGGGGGCAGAACACTGAAGCTTTCTTT.

This clone was counted between two and nine times. The V gene is TRBV10-3, the J gene TRBJ1-5; D not certain. The CDR3 is 16 amino acids. Trimming left V 4 bases short and J 6 bases short, with 19 bases between. The germline V gene has CDR1 ENHRY and CDR2 SYGVKD. The CDR3, as DNA: TGTGCCATCAGTGGACGGGGAAGGGTTTCCCTTCAGCCCCAGCATTTT. Its translation: CAISGRGRVSLQPQHF.

The rearrangement joins TRBV4-1 to TRBJ2-3, with TRBD2 matching over 10 bases. This CDR3 has 17 amino acids. Trimming removed 6 bases from V and 2 bases from J; junction bases left unmatched: 11. CDR1 and CDR2 (germline): MGHRA, YSYEKL. CDR3 nucleotide sequence: TGCGCCAGCAGGCTCACGGTTCTAGCGGGGGCCACAGATACGCAGTATTTT. It is translated as CASRLTVLAGATDTQYF.

V is TRBV6-5 and J is TRBJ1-2; D uncertain. V lost 7 bases and J lost 8, with 23 bases in between. The CDR3 has 15 residues. Germline V gives CDR1 MNHEY, CDR2 SVGAGI. CDR3 sequence (DNA): TGTGCCAGCACAACTCGAGCCTTTACGTTTAGCGGCTACACCTTC. It encodes CASTTRAFTFSGYTF.

The V and J genes are TRBV6-6 and TRBJ1-1; D is unclear. Germline CDR1 reads MNHNY; CDR2 reads SVGAGI (reference sequence). The CDR3 is 14 amino acids. The V gene lost 0 bases and the J gene lost 6 bases, with 11 bases spanning the gap. The CDR3, as DNA: TGTGCCAGCAGTTACTCGAGAGGGAAGCCTGAAGCTTTCTTT. As protein: CASSYSRGKPEAFF.

The V and J genes are TRBV11-2 and TRBJ1-2; perhaps TRBD1 as D (5 bases). Trimming left V 5 bases short and J 6 bases short, with 10 bases between. From germline, CDR1 is SGHAT and CDR2 FQNNGV. The CDR3 contains 12 residues. CDR3 nucleotides: TGTGCCAGCAGCCTAACCAGGGATGGCTACACCTTC. It yields the protein CASSLTRDGYTF. The variable domain in full, with the rest retrieved from reference TRBV11-2 and TRBJ1-2, is EAGVAQSPRYKIIEKRQSVAFWCNPISGHATLYWYQQILGQGPKLLIQFQNNGVVDDSQLPKDRFSAERLKGVDSTLKIQPAKLEDSAVYLCASSLTRDGYTFGSGTRLTVV.

The V and J genes are TRBV29-1 and TRBJ1-1, with D perhaps TRBD1 (6 bases). The CDR3 contains 15 residues. Germline CDR1 and CDR2: SQVTM and ANQGSEA. With 1 base removed from V and 1 base from J, the gap between germline ends came to 13 bases. CDR3 in amino acids: CSVEAPTGRNTEAFF. CDR3 nucleotide sequence: TGCAGCGTTGAAGCTCCAACAGGGAGGAACACTGAAGCTTTCTTT.

V and J are TRBV7-9 and TRBJ1-1; the match to TRBD1 covers 7 bases. CDR1 and CDR2 from the germline V gene are SEHNR and FQNEAQ (reference sequence). V lost 5 bases, J lost 1 base, and 10 bases stayed unmatched. This CDR3 spans 16 amino acids. The CDR3 DNA sequence: TGTGCCAGCAGCATCCCAACGACAGGGTGGAACACTGAAGCTTTCTTT. Translation: CASSIPTTGWNTEAFF. The entire variable domain, with the rest obtained from reference TRBV7-9 and TRBJ1-1, is as follows: DTGVSQNPRHKITKRGQNVTFRCDPISEHNRLYWYRQTLGQGPEFLTYFQNEAQLEKSRLLSDRFSAERPKGSFSTLEIQRTEQGDSAMYLCASSIPTTGWNTEAFFGQGTRLTVV.

The V call is TRBV9, the J call TRBJ1-6; 8 nucleotides align to TRBD1. The CDR3 runs to 17 residues. Per the germline V gene, CDR1 is SGDLS and CDR2 is YYNGEE. V gave up 0 bases and J gave up 7 bases; unmatched junction bases: 9. Here the CDR3 DNA reads TGTGCCAGCAGCGTAGCAGGGGGCGCGGCATTGAATTCACCCCTCCACTTT. The encoded protein is CASSVAGGAALNSPLHF.

This chain connects TRBV6-5 to TRBJ1-5; 7 bases are a match to TRBD1. The CDR3 covers 13 residues. The germline V gene encodes CDR1 MNHEY and CDR2 SVGAGI. V was clipped by 6 bases and J by 5 bases; unmatched bases: 4. CDR3 in amino acids: CASRKGADQPQHF. The CDR3 DNA sequence: TGTGCCAGCAGGAAGGGGGCAGATCAGCCCCAGCATTTT.

The CDR3 DNA follows: TGTGCCAGCAGCGTGGCGAGCGGGGGGGCCTCCTGGAACACCGGGGAGCTGTTTTTT. It specifies CASSVASGGASWNTGELFF. The chain combines TRBV9 with TRBJ2-2, with 10 bases aligning to TRBD2. The CDR3 totals 19 residues. The germline V gene has CDR1 SGDLS and CDR2 YYNGEE. Germline trimming cut 2 bases from V and 1 base from J; bases unmatched to any gene: 11. Complete variable domain (other parts from reference TRBV9 and TRBJ2-2): DSGVTQTPKHLITATGQRVTLRCSPRSGDLSVYWYQQSLDQGLQFLIQYYNGEERAKGNILERFSAQQFPDLHSELNLSSLELGDSALYFCASSVASGGASWNTGELFFGEGSRLTVL.

J is TRBJ2-7 and V is TRBV27; D gene unclear. This CDR3 contains 14 residues. V was clipped by 6 bases and J by 1 base, with 13 bases between them. Germline CDR1 and CDR2: MNHEY and SMNVEV (reference sequence). CDR3: CASSYTPGSYEQYF. Here the CDR3 DNA reads TGTGCCAGCAGCTATACCCCAGGTTCCTACGAGCAGTACTTC.

This chain joins TRBV7-9 and TRBJ1-6; TRBD1 agrees at 10 bases. From germline, CDR1 is SEHNR and CDR2 FQNEAQ (reference sequence). This CDR3 is 15 amino acids long. Unmatched junction bases numbered 4, after V lost 5 bases and J lost 6 bases. The CDR3 DNA follows: TGTGCCAGCAGCCTAAGGACAGGGGGTAATTCACCCCTCCACTTT. This codes for CASSLRTGGNSPLHF. The full variable domain, completed using reference TRBV7-9 and TRBJ1-6, is DTGVSQNPRHKITKRGQNVTFRCDPISEHNRLYWYRQTLGQGPEFLTYFQNEAQLEKSRLLSDRFSAERPKGSFSTLEIQRTEQGDSAMYLCASSLRTGGNSPLHFGNGTRLTVT.